This T cell receptor (beta chain) was retrieved from a study of early T cells in non-severe SARS-CoV-2 infection. Study-wide background: Sequenced bulk RNA came from whole blood that was unsorted, and chains were unpaired. General observations from the study: Lookups in VDJdb leaned toward anti-spike CD8 responses and missed private and CD4 specificities.

Individual cDNA molecules were tagged with unique molecular identifiers. TCRdb ran MiXCR on the 5' RACE reads and lists one entry per CDR3 protein. The sample lists just over 95,000 distinct CDR3 sequences; approximately 10% were seen once. Germline V gene lookup returns CDR1 SGHAT and CDR2 FQDESV (reference sequence). This CDR3 has 12 amino acids. V shed 2 bases and J shed 7 bases, with 5 bases lying between them. At least ten counts were recorded for this clonotype. Its antigen is still unknown. Material for sequencing was whole blood. The rearrangement uses TRBV11-1 and TRBJ1-4; tentative D call: TRBD1 (5 bases). The origin of this receptor is an adult who was a healthcare worker with PCR-confirmed SARS-CoV-2 infection or an uninfected control (not recorded which). The chain's CDR3 is CASSLQGEKLFF. DNA of the CDR3: TGTGCCAGCAGCTTACAGGGTGAAAAACTGTTTTTT. Using reference TRBV11-1 and TRBJ1-4 for the parts outside the CDR3, the full variable domain is EAEVAQSPRYKITEKSQAVAFWCDPISGHATLYWYRQILGQGPELLVQFQDESVVDDSQLPKDRFSAERLKGVDSTLKIQPAELGDSAMYLCASSLQGEKLFFGSGTQLSVL.